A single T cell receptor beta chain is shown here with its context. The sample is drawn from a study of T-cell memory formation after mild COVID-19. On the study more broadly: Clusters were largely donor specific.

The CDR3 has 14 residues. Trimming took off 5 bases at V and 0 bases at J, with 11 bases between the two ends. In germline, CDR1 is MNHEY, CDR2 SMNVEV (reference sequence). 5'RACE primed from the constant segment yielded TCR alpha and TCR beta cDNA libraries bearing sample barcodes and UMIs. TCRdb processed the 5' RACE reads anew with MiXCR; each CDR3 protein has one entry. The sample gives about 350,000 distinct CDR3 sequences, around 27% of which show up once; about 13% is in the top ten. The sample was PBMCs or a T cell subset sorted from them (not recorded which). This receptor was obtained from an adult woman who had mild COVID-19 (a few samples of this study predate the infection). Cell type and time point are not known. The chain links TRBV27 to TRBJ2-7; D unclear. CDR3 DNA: TGTGCCAGCAGTGTCGGGTCGTTCTCCTACGAGCAGTACTTC. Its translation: CASSVGSFSYEQYF.